The 16 T cell receptor beta chains below all came from one sample that was sequenced in a study of OX40 agonist ivuxolimab in advanced cancers. TCRdb's copy holds only in-frame clones and misses some; the assay was immunoSEQ multiplex PCR. The repertoire has fewer than 30,000 clones, over 60% of them found once; the top ten carry approximately 18%. This sample comprised CD4+ or CD8+ T cells sorted from blood, obtained in a trial of the OX40 agonist ivuxolimab. The receptor set was obtained from an adult with an advanced solid tumor such as melanoma, head and neck, liver or kidney cancer.

This chain uses TRBV7-9 with TRBJ1-6, with a weak D call TRBD1 (6 bases). The germline V gene encodes CDR1 SEHNR and CDR2 FQNEAQ (reference sequence). The V end lost 5 bases, the J end lost 10 bases, and 15 bases lay between the germline ends. The CDR3 length is 14 residues. The CDR3, as DNA: TGTGCCAGCAGCCCGGGGGCAGGGGAATCACCCCTCCACTTT. Translating gives CASSPGAGESPLHF.

The chain combines TRBV28 with TRBJ1-6, with D maybe TRBD1 (5 bases). Per germline, CDR1 MDHEN and CDR2 SYDVKM. This CDR3 contains 13 residues. The V and J ends lost 7 bases and 9 bases respectively, with 13 bases between them. In DNA form, the CDR3 reads TGTGCCAGCATCTCCGTTGGGGGTTCACCCCTCCACTTT. Amino acid sequence: CASISVGGSPLHF.

V is TRBV9 and J is TRBJ1-6, with D uncertain. V was cut by 0 bases and J by 11 bases, with 15 bases left in between. CDR3 length equals 15 residues. CDR1 and CDR2 (germline): SGDLS, YYNGEE. This chain's CDR3 is CASSVGDGGRTPLHF. CDR3 in DNA: TGTGCCAGCAGCGTAGGAGATGGAGGGCGCACACCCCTCCACTTT.

J is TRBJ1-4 and V is TRBV28; perhaps TRBD1 as D (5 bases). This CDR3 is built from 16 residues. Trimming removed 2 bases from V and 6 bases from J, with 16 bases in between. Germline CDR1 MDHEN, CDR2 SYDVKM. The CDR3 region has the DNA TGTGCCAGCAGTTTAGGGGGAGGCCCTTACTATGAAAAACTGTTTTTT. Its protein product is CASSLGGGPYYEKLFF.

A few counts support this clone. CDR3 in DNA: TGTGCCAGCACTGACGCTTCCTCCTACGAGCAGTACTTC. Encoded protein: CASTDASSYEQYF. The chain joins TRBV6-5 to TRBJ2-7; no definite D call. V dropped 7 bases and J dropped 0 bases, with 10 bases sitting between them. This CDR3 has 13 residues. Germline CDR1 reads MNHEY; CDR2 reads SVGAGI.

As regards this clone: This same CDR3 is encoded by further DNA sequences in the sample. The rearrangement joins TRBV6-5 to TRBJ2-1; D remains unclear. The CDR3 covers 12 residues. The germline V gene encodes CDR1 MNHEY and CDR2 SVGAGI. Trimming shortened V by 6 bases and J by 4 bases, and 7 bases separated the two germline ends. The CDR3 here is CASSRPYNEQFF. In DNA form, the CDR3 reads TGTGCCAGCAGCCGCCCTTACAATGAGCAGTTCTTC.

V and J are TRBV29-1 and TRBJ1-1; TRBD1 agrees at 9 bases. V lost 4 bases to trimming and J lost 0 bases; unmatched junction nucleotides: 9. Germline V gene sequence: CDR1 SQVTM, CDR2 ANQGSEA. This CDR3 spans 16 amino acids. In DNA, the CDR3 is TGCAGCGTTGTAAGCGACAGGGGGGGGATGAACACTGAAGCTTTCTTT. Translated: CSVVSDRGGMNTEAFF.

By sample share, this clone is medium-sized. V gene TRBV19 combines with J gene TRBJ1-2; tentative D call: TRBD1 (5 bases). Germline CDR1 LNHDA, CDR2 SQIVND (reference sequence). The germline V and J ends were trimmed by 6 bases and 8 bases, with 7 bases remaining between them. The CDR3 contains 10 residues. Here the CDR3 reads CASRGDGYTF. In nucleotides, the CDR3 is TGTGCCAGTAGGGGGGACGGCTACACCTTC.

The chain combines TRBV6-1 with TRBJ1-2, with 9 nucleotides matching TRBD1. From germline, CDR1 is MNHNS and CDR2 SASEGT. Trimming cost V 0 bases and J 8 bases; bases outside gene matches: 10. This CDR3 is built from 16 residues. The chain's CDR3 is CASSEALRTGARGYTF. DNA of the CDR3: TGTGCCAGCAGTGAAGCGCTTAGGACAGGGGCTCGGGGCTACACCTTC.

The CDR3 protein is CASSEGGVGNEQFF. CDR3 sequence (DNA): TGTGCCAGCAGCGAGGGCGGGGTGGGCAATGAGCAGTTCTTC. The chain links TRBV6-5 to TRBJ2-1, with D possibly being TRBD2 (6 bases). V shed 6 bases and J shed 6 bases, with 15 bases lying between them. CDR1 is MNHEY and CDR2 is SVGAGI in the germline V gene. This CDR3 spans 14 amino acids.

This clone was seen a few times. The chain is built from TRBV7-2 and TRBJ2-7, with D uncertain. CDR1 is SGHTA and CDR2 is FQGNSA in the germline V gene. Trimming removed 5 bases at V and 8 bases at J, with 13 bases between. This CDR3 spans 12 amino acids. The CDR3 DNA reads as TGTGCCAGCAGCCGGCCCTCCCTAAAGCAGTACTTC. Amino acid sequence: CASSRPSLKQYF.

The chain is built from TRBV29-1 and TRBJ1-1; D is unclear. The CDR3 loop spans 16 amino acids. V lost 0 bases to trimming and J lost 1 base, with 15 bases between them. The germline gives CDR1 SQVTM, CDR2 ANQGSEA. The CDR3 loop is CSVEDLPGGWNTEAFF. The CDR3 region has the DNA TGCAGCGTTGAAGATCTCCCTGGAGGATGGAACACTGAAGCTTTCTTT.

This clone appeared a single time. V gene TRBV7-9 combines with J gene TRBJ2-3; the D gene could be TRBD1 or TRBD2 (6 bases each). V lost 3 bases and J lost 4, with 8 bases in between. The V gene's germline CDR1 is SEHNR and CDR2 FQNEAQ (reference sequence). The CDR3 extends over 13 amino acids. CDR3: CASSFGGADTQYF. In DNA form, the CDR3 reads TGTGCCAGCAGCTTCGGGGGCGCAGATACGCAGTATTTT.

V gene TRBV9 combines with J gene TRBJ1-6; D is ambiguous. The germline V gene encodes CDR1 SGDLS and CDR2 YYNGEE. Deletions cut 0 bases from V and 6 bases from J, with 13 bases between. CDR3 size: 16 residues. The CDR3 loop reads CASSVGGRNPNSPLHF. The CDR3 nucleotides read TGTGCCAGCAGCGTAGGGGGTAGGAACCCTAATTCACCCCTCCACTTT.

This clone is medium-sized within its sample. This rearrangement joins TRBV6-5 to TRBJ2-1, with D perhaps TRBD1 (6 bases). Trimming removed 2 bases from V and 10 bases from J, with 9 bases in between. The length of the CDR3 is 12 residues. Germline lookup yields CDR1 MNHEY and CDR2 SVGAGI. CDR3 region: CASSYVTGEQFF. The CDR3 DNA follows: TGTGCCAGCAGTTACGTAACAGGGGAGCAGTTCTTC.

The genes are TRBV27 and TRBJ2-7; possibly TRBD1 for D (7 bases). V gave up 6 bases and J gave up 5 bases, with 14 bases separating them. Per the germline V gene, CDR1 is MNHEY and CDR2 is SMNVEV (reference sequence). This CDR3 region has 13 residues. In DNA, the CDR3 is TGTGCCAGCAGCCCAGGGGGGACACACGAGCAGTACTTC. Amino acid sequence: CASSPGGTHEQYF.